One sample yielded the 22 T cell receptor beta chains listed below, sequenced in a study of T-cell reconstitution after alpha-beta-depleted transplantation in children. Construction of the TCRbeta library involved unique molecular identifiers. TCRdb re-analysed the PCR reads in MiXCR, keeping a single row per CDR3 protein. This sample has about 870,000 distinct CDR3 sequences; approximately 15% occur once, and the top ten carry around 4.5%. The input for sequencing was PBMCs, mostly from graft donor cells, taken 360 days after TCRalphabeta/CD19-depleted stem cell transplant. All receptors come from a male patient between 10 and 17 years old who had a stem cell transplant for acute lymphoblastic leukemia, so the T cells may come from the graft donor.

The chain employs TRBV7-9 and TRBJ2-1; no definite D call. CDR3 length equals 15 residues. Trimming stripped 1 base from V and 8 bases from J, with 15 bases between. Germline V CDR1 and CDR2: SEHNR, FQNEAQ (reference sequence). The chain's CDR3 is CASSLGLTEVDEQFF. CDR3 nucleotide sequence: TGTGCCAGCAGCTTAGGGCTGACCGAAGTCGATGAGCAGTTCTTC. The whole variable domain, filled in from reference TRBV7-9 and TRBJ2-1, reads DTGVSQNPRHKITKRGQNVTFRCDPISEHNRLYWYRQTLGQGPEFLTYFQNEAQLEKSRLLSDRFSAERPKGSFSTLEIQRTEQGDSAMYLCASSLGLTEVDEQFFGPGTRLTVL.

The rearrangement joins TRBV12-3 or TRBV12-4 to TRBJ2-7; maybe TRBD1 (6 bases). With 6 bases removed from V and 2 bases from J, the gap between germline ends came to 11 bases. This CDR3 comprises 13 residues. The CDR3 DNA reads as TGTGCCAGCAGGATGACAGGCACCTACGAGCAGTACTTC. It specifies CASRMTGTYEQYF.

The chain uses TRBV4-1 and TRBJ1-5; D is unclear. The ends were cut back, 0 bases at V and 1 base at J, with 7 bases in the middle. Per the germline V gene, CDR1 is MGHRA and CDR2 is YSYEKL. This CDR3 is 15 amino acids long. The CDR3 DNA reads TGCGCCAGCAGCCAAGACCCCCGGAGCAATCAGCCCCAGCATTTT. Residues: CASSQDPRSNQPQHF.

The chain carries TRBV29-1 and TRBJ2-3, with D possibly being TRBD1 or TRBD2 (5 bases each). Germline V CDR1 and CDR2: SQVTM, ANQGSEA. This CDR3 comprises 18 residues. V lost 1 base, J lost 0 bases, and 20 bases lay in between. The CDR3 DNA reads TGCAGCGTTGAAGTGACAAAGGGACCGCTCTATAGCACAGATACGCAGTATTTT. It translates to CSVEVTKGPLYSTDTQYF.

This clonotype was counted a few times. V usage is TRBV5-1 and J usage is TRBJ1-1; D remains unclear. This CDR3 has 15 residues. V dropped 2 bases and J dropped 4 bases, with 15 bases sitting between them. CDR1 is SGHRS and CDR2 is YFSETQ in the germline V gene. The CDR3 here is CASSFRRGESTEAFF. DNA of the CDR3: TGCGCCAGCAGCTTTCGTCGCGGGGAGAGCACTGAAGCTTTCTTT. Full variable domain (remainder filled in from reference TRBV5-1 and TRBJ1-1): KAGVTQTPRYLIKTRGQQVTLSCSPISGHRSVSWYQQTPGQGLQFLFEYFSETQRNKGNFPGRFSGRQFSNSRSEMNVSTLELGDSALYLCASSFRRGESTEAFFGQGTRLTVV.

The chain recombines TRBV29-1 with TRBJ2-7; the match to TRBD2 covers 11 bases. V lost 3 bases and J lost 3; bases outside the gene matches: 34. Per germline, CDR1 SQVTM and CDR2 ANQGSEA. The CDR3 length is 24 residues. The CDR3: CSVDRWYRPSCNKLAGVGVYEQYF. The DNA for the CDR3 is TGCAGCGTTGATCGGTGGTACAGGCCAAGCTGTAATAAACTAGCGGGGGTGGGTGTCTACGAGCAGTACTTC.

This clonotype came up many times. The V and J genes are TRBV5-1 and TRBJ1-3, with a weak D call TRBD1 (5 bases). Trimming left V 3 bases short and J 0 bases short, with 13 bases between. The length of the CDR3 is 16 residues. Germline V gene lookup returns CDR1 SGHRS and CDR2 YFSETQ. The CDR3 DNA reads TGCGCCAGCAGCTCCACCGGGACCATCTCTGGAAACACCATATATTTT. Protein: CASSSTGTISGNTIYF. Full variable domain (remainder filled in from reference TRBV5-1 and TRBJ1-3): KAGVTQTPRYLIKTRGQQVTLSCSPISGHRSVSWYQQTPGQGLQFLFEYFSETQRNKGNFPGRFSGRQFSNSRSEMNVSTLELGDSALYLCASSSTGTISGNTIYFGEGSWLTVV.

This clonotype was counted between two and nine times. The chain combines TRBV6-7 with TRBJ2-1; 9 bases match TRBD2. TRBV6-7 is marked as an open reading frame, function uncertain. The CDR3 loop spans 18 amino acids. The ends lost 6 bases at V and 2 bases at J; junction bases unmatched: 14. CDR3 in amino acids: CASRPLAGSPVPYNEQFF. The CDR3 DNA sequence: TGTGCCAGCAGGCCCCTAGCGGGATCCCCGGTTCCCTACAATGAGCAGTTCTTC.

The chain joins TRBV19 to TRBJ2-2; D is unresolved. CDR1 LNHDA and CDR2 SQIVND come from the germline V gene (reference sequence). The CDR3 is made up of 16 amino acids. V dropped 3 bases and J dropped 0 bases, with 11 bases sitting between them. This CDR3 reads CASSIRAVANTGELFF. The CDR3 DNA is TGTGCCAGTAGTATTAGGGCAGTCGCGAACACCGGGGAGCTGTTTTTT.

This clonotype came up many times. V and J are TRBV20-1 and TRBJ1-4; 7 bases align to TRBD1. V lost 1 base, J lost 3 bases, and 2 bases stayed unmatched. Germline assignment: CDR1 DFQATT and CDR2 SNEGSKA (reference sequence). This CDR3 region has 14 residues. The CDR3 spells CSARAGTANEKLFF. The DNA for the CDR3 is TGCAGTGCTAGAGCCGGGACAGCTAATGAAAAACTGTTTTTT.

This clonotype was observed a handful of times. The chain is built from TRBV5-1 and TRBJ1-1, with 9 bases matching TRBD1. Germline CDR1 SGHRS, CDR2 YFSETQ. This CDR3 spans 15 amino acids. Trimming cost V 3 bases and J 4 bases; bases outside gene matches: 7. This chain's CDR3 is CASSSGQGTSTEAFF. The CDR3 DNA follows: TGCGCCAGCAGCTCGGGACAGGGTACGAGCACTGAAGCTTTCTTT.

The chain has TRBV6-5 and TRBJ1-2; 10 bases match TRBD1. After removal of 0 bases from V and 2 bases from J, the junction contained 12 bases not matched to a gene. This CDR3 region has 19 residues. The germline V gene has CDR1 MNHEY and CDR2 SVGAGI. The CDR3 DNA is TGTGCCAGCAGTTACTCGGAGTATGGAGGGGGACAGGGGAACTATGGCTACACCTTC. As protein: CASSYSEYGGGQGNYGYTF.

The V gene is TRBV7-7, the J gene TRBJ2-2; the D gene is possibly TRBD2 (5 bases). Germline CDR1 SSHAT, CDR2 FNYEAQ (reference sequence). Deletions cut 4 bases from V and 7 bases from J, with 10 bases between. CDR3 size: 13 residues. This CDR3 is CASSSPEDGELFF. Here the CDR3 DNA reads TGTGCCAGCAGCTCACCGGAGGACGGGGAGCTGTTTTTT.

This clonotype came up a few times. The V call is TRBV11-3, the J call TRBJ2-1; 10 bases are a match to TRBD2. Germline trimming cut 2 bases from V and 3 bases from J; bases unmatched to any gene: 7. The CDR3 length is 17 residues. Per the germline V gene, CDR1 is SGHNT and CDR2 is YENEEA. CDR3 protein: CASSLSPWTSGYNEQFF. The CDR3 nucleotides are TGTGCCAGCAGCTTATCTCCCTGGACTAGCGGCTACAATGAGCAGTTCTTC.

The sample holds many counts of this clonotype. The chain's CDR3 is CSARDNRVGEQFF. CDR3 DNA: TGCAGTGCTAGAGATAACAGGGTAGGAGAGCAGTTCTTC. The rearrangement uses TRBV20-1 and TRBJ2-1; a weak D match, TRBD1 (6 bases). This CDR3 has 13 amino acids. The germline gives CDR1 DFQATT, CDR2 SNEGSKA (reference sequence). The ends were cut back, 0 bases at V and 10 bases at J, with 13 bases in the middle.

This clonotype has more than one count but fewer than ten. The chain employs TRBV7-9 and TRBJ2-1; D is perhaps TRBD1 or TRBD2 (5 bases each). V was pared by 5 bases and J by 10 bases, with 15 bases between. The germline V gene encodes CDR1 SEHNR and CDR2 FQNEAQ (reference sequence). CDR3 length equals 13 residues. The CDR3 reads CASSREGEREQFF. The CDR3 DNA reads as TGTGCCAGCAGCCGCGAAGGGGAGCGGGAGCAGTTCTTC.

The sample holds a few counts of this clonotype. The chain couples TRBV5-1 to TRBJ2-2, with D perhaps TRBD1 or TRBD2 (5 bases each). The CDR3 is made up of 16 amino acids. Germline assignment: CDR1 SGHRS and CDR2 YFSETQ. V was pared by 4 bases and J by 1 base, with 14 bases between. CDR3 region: CASSRDGARNTGELFF. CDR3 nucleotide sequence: TGCGCCAGCAGCCGCGACGGGGCCCGGAACACCGGGGAGCTGTTTTTT.

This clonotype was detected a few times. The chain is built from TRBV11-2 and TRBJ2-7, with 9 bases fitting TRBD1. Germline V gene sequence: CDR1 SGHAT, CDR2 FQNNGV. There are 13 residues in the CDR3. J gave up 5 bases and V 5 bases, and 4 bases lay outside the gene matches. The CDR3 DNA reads TGTGCCAGCAGCCCCCGACAGGGGGACGAGCAGTACTTC. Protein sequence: CASSPRQGDEQYF. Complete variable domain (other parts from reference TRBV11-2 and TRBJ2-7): EAGVAQSPRYKIIEKRQSVAFWCNPISGHATLYWYQQILGQGPKLLIQFQNNGVVDDSQLPKDRFSAERLKGVDSTLKIQPAKLEDSAVYLCASSPRQGDEQYFGPGTRLTVT.

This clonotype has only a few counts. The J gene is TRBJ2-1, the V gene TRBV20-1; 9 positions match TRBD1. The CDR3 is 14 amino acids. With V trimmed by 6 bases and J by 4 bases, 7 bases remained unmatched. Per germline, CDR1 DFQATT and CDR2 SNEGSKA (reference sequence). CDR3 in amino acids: CSASRTGVYNEQFF. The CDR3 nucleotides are TGCAGTGCCAGCCGGACAGGGGTATACAATGAGCAGTTCTTC.

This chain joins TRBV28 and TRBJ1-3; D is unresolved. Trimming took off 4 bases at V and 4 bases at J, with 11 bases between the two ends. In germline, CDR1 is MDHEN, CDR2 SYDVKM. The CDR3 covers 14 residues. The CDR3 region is CASSWAGSGNTIYF. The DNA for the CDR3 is TGTGCCAGCAGTTGGGCAGGAAGCGGAAACACCATATATTTT.

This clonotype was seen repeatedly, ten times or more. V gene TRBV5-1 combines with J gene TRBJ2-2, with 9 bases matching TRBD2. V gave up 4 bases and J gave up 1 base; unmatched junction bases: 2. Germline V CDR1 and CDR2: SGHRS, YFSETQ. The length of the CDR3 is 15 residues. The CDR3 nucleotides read TGCGCCAGCAGCCCGACTAGCGGGAACACCGGGGAGCTGTTTTTT. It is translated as CASSPTSGNTGELFF.

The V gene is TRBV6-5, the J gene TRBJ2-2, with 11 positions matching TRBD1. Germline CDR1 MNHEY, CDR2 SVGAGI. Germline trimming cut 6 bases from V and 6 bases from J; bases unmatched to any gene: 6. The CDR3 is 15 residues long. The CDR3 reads CASRKGQGVSGELFF. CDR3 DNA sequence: TGTGCCAGCAGAAAGGGACAGGGGGTCTCCGGGGAGCTGTTTTTT.